This T cell receptor beta chain was identified during a study of vaccination and CD4 T cells after COVID-19 (dated by TCRdb to 2022 to 2024). About the full investigation: SARS-CoV-2 positivity had been established in the convalescent patients by nasal swab PCR, and mild disease was recorded in several of these patients and severe disease in one. Two doses of either the Pfizer-BioNTech BNT162b2 vaccine (n=8) or the Moderna mRNA-1273 vaccine (n=2) were administered to participants. Culture stimuli were overlapping spike peptide pools from SARS-CoV-2 and from the common cold coronaviruses HCoV-NL63, HCoV-OC43 and HCoV-229E. Post-vaccine blood samples were obtained a median of about 72 days after the second vaccine dose, with a range of roughly 13 to 250 days. In the convalescent cohort there were six males and four females, among whom were two Hispanic individuals, seven Caucasians, two Asians and one multiracial person. Post-COVID blood samples were collected from convalescent patients a median of approximately 100 days after diagnosis, with a range of about 30 to 161 days. In roughly 11 COVID-19 convalescent patients and 4 infection-naive healthy vaccine recipients, the spike-specific CD4+ TCR repertoire before mRNA vaccination was compared with the repertoire after mRNA vaccination. As controls, cultures received a CEFX viral epitope pool (the positive control), an HIV-1 Nef peptide pool (the negative control), or no peptide at all.

Study-wide findings and limitations: Only a relatively small number of convalescent patients were included in the study, and early timepoints following natural infection were not analyzed. In convalescent patients, a median 86.3% of post-vaccine SARS-CoV-2-reactive clones were detected only after vaccination, and vaccine-specific priming was suggested by this finding. Nearly all vaccine-specific clones in convalescent patients (304 of 307) were mono-reactive for SARS-CoV-2 spike rather than cross-reactive with common cold coronaviruses. Although the median number of SARS-CoV-2-reactive clonotypes went up from approximately 20 after infection to 35 to 40 after vaccination, the increase was not significant.

The treatment or condition tag for this specimen amounts to: approximately nine-day PBMC culture with coronavirus spike peptide pools or control peptides (ViraFEST assay). The study used the ViraFEST assay, which expanded antigen-specific T cells with peptide pools and then identified expanded clonotypes by TCR sequencing. The positive SARS-CoV-2 PCR tests of the convalescent patients were dated from March to December 2020, before the Alpha, Beta and Delta variants emerged in the United States. Approximately 2.1 million PBMCs per well were cultured in IMDM with roughly 4.8% human AB serum and 8 to 10 IU/ml IL-2, plus 10 ug/ml peptide pools. On days 3 and 7, half of the culture medium was replaced with fresh IL-2-containing medium. After ten to eleven days of culture, CD4+ T cells were isolated by negative selection using the EasySep CD4+ T cell isolation kit. Ficoll-Paque Plus gradient centrifugation was used to isolate PBMCs from whole blood, and the isolated PBMCs were then either used fresh or cryopreserved at -140C. Each culture condition was generally run in triplicate wells.

V is pruned by 6 bases and J by 6 bases, leaving 8 bases of the junction without a gene match. Taken from cysteine to phenylalanine, the CDR3 has 14 residues. CDR3 DNA is the only sequence kept; it has 42 bases, read in frame from the first base. As concerns this clonotype: Which antigen it targets is not known. Per-nucleotide qualities are absent, and no much larger clonotype sits a single base away.

Receptors were amplified or captured by PCR. DNA from cultured CD4+ T cells underwent TCR sequencing with the Oncomine TCR Beta short-read assay at the Johns Hopkins FTIC core. The QIAamp micro DNA kit was used to extract genomic DNA from the cultured CD4+ T cells. Oncomine TCR Beta libraries from cultured CD4+ T cells were pooled with unique dual indexes and sequenced on an Illumina iSeq 100. The paper's data handling went like this. Non-productive sequences were removed, and CDR3s not starting with C, not ending with F or W, or shorter than 7 amino acids were discarded. Antigen-specific clonotypes were identified using the MANAFEST web application through comparison of peptide-stimulated wells with reference and other culture wells. To be called positive, a clone needed an FDR below 0.05, an odds ratio above 5, and a productive frequency above 0.1% in at least two of three replicate wells. A clonotype was classed as cross-reactive if the clonotype showed significant expansion both in SARS-CoV-2 spike wells and in at least one common cold coronavirus spike condition. Levenshtein distances (stringdist) and unrooted phylogenetic trees (ape) in R version 3.6.1 were used to assess CDR3 homology. TCRdb itself trimmed the public reads at Q25 with fastp, ran MiXCR and retained productive beta chains. All rows with the same CDR3 protein become a single entry with the most common DNA and genes. The V and J calls reflect TCRdb's pipeline rather than the authors' work. The sample includes 10,000 to 15,000 distinct CDR3 sequences, with approximately 52% observed a single time. The top ten hold roughly 30% of the sample.

The sequence was collected from a human donor who had recovered from COVID-19. The sample consisted of CD4+ T cells from blood, cultured in vitro. Recombination linked TRBV12-3 or TRBV12-4 to TRBJ1-5; a stretch of 7 junction bases matches TRBD1. The nucleotide sequence is given as TGTGCCAGCAGCTCAGGACAGGAGCTTCAGCCCCAGCATTTT. Translation gives CASSSGQELQPQHF.